This TCR beta chain was sequenced in a study of blood T cells in healthy people across ages (dated by TCRdb to 2015 to 2017). Background for the entire study: In model experiments, template switching captured roughly one uniquely barcoded TCR beta cDNA molecule for every two T cells. To avoid experimental bias, donors of different ages were spread randomly across the sequencing lanes. Two additional independent replicas of 1 million unique cDNA reads from the same blood draw were analyzed for two donors (one aged 18 to 30 and one aged 80 or older). Age-related changes in TCR beta repertoire diversity were measured in the study by deep sequencing normalized with unique cDNA molecular identifiers. Donors were grouped into four age groups: young (average about 15 years), middle-aged (over 35), aged (around 60) and long-lived (about 82).

The roughly 37 donors, aged 6 to 90 years, were systemically healthy Caucasian individuals from Russia. Each donor gave ten milliliters of peripheral blood, collected into EDTA-treated Vacutainer tubes. PBMCs were isolated by Ficoll-Paque density-gradient centrifugation, with at least 7 million obtained per sample. Trizol reagent was used to extract total RNA from PBMCs, with at least 5.5 micrograms per sample. For every donor, an aliquot of PBMCs went through flow cytometry to measure the percentages of naive CD45RAhigh/CD27high T cells. This clonotype was detected only a few times. The antigen this receptor binds is unknown. The record has no base qualities; no much larger clone is one base away. Beyond this particular receptor, the publication reports: A strong correlation was found between observed TCR beta diversity and the percentage of naive T cells measured by flow cytometry. Estimates of total diversity based on one million sequenced T cells were considered lower bounds and underestimates. Donor CMV infection status was unknown, potentially confounding age-related changes in expanded clonotypes. Compared with the aged group, the long-lived group had more naive CD4+ T cells, fewer expanded clones and increased TCR diversity, suggesting age selection. As age increased, observed TCR beta diversity per million T cells dropped in a roughly linear way, and a significant reduction was already evident by age around 41. Since profiling was done on bulk unsorted PBMCs, naive and antigen-experienced compartments could not be conclusively compared.

Library generation was performed with 5' RACE. Sequencer: Illumina HiSeq 2500. The second PCR ran for about 7 to 11 cycles and used a J-beta primer mix along with a sample-barcoded 5' primer. A unique molecular identifier was introduced onto each TCR beta cDNA molecule by a template-switch 5' adaptor carrying 12 random nucleotides. At least 2.5 million CDR3-containing paired-end reads were obtained from each sample. The Mint cDNA synthesis kit, primed by a TRBC-specific oligonucleotide, was used to synthesize first-strand cDNA from all RNA. After uracil-DNA glycosylase treatment, a first 18-cycle PCR used universal primers M1SS and BC2_uni_R on all cDNA. The original pipeline was this. Each sample was normalized by randomly selecting 1 million high-quality reads, each carrying a distinct molecular identifier. Reads sharing molecular identifiers were discarded rather than binned into consensus sequences. MiTCR, with a Q25 quality threshold and the strictest error-elimination algorithm, was used for CDR3 identification, clonotype clustering and error correction. Lower-bound total TCR beta diversity was estimated with a nonparametric unseen species model using Euler transformation. TCRdb redid the processing of the public reads, applying fastp at Q25 and MiXCR, and retained in-frame beta chains. CDR3 protein duplicates are merged, each entry listing the most common genes and DNA. These V and J calls are TCRdb output, not the study's own analysis. This sample is represented by about 640,000 distinct CDR3 sequences; roughly 53% of them were singletons. Of the sample, more than 35% is held by the ten largest clones.

The sequenced material came from blood. The sequence came from a man aged 60 to 69 in good health.

The CDR3 in this case is CASSSRTTQETQYF. The nucleotide sequence reads TGTGCCAGCAGCTCGAGGACTACTCAAGAGACCCAGTACTTC. Recombination joined TRBV5-8 with TRBJ2-5; the D segment could be TRBD2, given 6 matching bases. CDR3 length: 14 amino acids, cysteine to phenylalanine. Only the CDR3 DNA stays, 42 bases, in frame from base 1. CDR1 and CDR2 were assigned from the germline V gene as SGHTS and YDEGEE. The V end loses 3 bases and the J end loses 2 bases, and a stretch of 11 bases separates them.